This is a list of T cell receptor beta chains from one sample in a study of persistence of HIV-infected CD4 T cells. No antigen is known for these receptors. Profiling relied on immunoSEQ multiplex PCR, and the TCRdb table lists in-frame clones only, not all of them. Here the sample spans about 37,000 clones, 87% being singletons. Sequenced here: CD4+ T cells sorted from PBMCs after 18-hour stimulation, sampled from a patient who received antiretroviral therapy. The origin of the receptors is an adult man with HIV who was CMV-seropositive. Both conserved end residues are part of each CDR3. D genes are given only for firm matches. The listing skips clone size in some rows; elsewhere it reads once, few, many or a size class.

clone_size j_call d_call v_call cdr3_aa cdr3_nt
- TRBJ2-2 - TRBV24-1 CATSDRKINTGELFF TGTGCCACCAGTGATCGTAAAATAAACACCGGGGAGCTGTTTTTT
- TRBJ2-5 TRBD1 TRBV29-1 CSVKTGGGETQYF TGCAGCGTGAAGACAGGGGGCGGTGAGACCCAGTACTTC
- TRBJ1-5 TRBD1 TRBV5-1 CASSLQGASNQPQHF TGCGCCAGCAGCTTACAGGGGGCCAGCAATCAGCCCCAGCATTTT
- TRBJ1-3 TRBD1 TRBV5-1 CASSSTGGPFSGNTIYF TGCGCCAGCAGCTCGACAGGGGGACCTTTCTCTGGAAACACCATATATTTT
- TRBJ1-6 - TRBV6-1 CASNERGPLHF TGTGCCAGCAATGAACGGGGACCCCTCCACTTT
- TRBJ2-7 - TRBV2 CASSGPGKGEQYF TGTGCCAGCAGTGGCCCAGGGAAGGGCGAGCAGTACTTC
- TRBJ2-1 - TRBV7-2 CATSPINEQFF TGTGCCACCTCCCCAATCAATGAGCAGTTCTTC
- TRBJ1-4 - TRBV25-1 CASSLPWGEKLFF TGTGCCAGCAGTCTGCCCTGGGGGGAAAAACTGTTTTTT
- TRBJ2-3 TRBD1 TRBV7-2 CASSLMPGQGTDTQYF TGTGCCAGCAGCTTAATGCCGGGACAGGGCACAGATACGCAGTATTTT
once TRBJ2-7 - TRBV5-1 CASSLKGASYEQYF TGCGCCAGCAGCTTGAAGGGAGCATCCTACGAGCAGTACTTC
- TRBJ1-5 - TRBV28 CASRADKNQPQHF TGTGCCAGCAGGGCGGACAAAAATCAGCCCCAGCATTTT
- TRBJ1-2 - TRBV7-3 CASSPGQLYGYTF TGTGCCAGCAGCCCCGGGCAGCTCTATGGCTACACCTTC
- TRBJ1-2 - TRBV10-2 CASALGGRISDGYTF TGCGCCAGCGCCCTAGGGGGGCGAATTTCCGATGGCTACACCTTC
once TRBJ2-7 TRBD1 TRBV30 CAWMRQGASYEQYF TGTGCCTGGATGCGACAGGGAGCTTCCTACGAGCAGTACTTC
- TRBJ2-1 - TRBV18 CASSQGWGSYNEQFF TGTGCCAGCTCACAGGGTTGGGGCTCCTACAATGAGCAGTTCTTC
- TRBJ2-1 - TRBV4-3 CASSQDFGLVYNEQFF TGCGCCAGCAGCCAAGATTTTGGGCTAGTCTACAATGAGCAGTTCTTC
- TRBJ2-7 TRBD1 TRBV4-1 CASSREDRGPYEQYF TGCGCCAGCAGCCGCGAGGACAGGGGGCCCTACGAGCAGTACTTC
- TRBJ2-5 TRBD1 TRBV4-1 CASSQDTAGGSQETQYF TGCGCCAGCAGCCAAGATACGGCAGGGGGTTCCCAAGAGACCCAGTACTTC
once TRBJ2-7 - TRBV3-1/TRBV3-2 CASSSNTRYEQYF TGTGCCAGCAGCTCGAATACCCGCTACGAGCAGTACTTC
once TRBJ2-7 - TRBV30 CAWSVGGRGKEQYF TGTGCCTGGAGTGTGGGGGGCAGGGGGAAAGAGCAGTACTTC
- TRBJ2-7 TRBD1 TRBV18 CASQGDSYSYEQYF TGTGCCAGCCAGGGGGACAGCTATTCCTACGAGCAGTACTTC
- TRBJ1-2 - TRBV10-1 CASPGHGYTF TGCGCCAGCCCGGGGCATGGCTACACCTTC
- TRBJ1-1 - TRBV7-8 CASSFLGAMETEAFF TGTGCCAGCAGTTTTTTAGGGGCCATGGAGACTGAAGCTTTCTTT
- TRBJ1-5 - TRBV28 CASSPPNQPQHF TGTGCCAGCAGCCCGCCCAATCAGCCCCAGCATTTT
- TRBJ1-5 TRBD1 TRBV18 CASSPNHPGQGNQPQHF TGTGCCAGCTCACCCAACCACCCGGGACAGGGGAATCAGCCCCAGCATTTT
- TRBJ2-7 TRBD2 TRBV11-2 CASSWGLAGGGNGYEQYF TGTGCCAGCAGTTGGGGGCTAGCGGGAGGAGGGAACGGTTACGAGCAGTACTTC
- TRBJ2-2 TRBD1 TRBV11-2 CATDRGNTGELFF TGTGCCACCGACAGGGGTAACACCGGGGAGCTGTTTTTT
- TRBJ1-1 - TRBV5-5 CASSLEGRTSSEAFF TGTGCCAGCAGCTTGGAAGGGCGGACCAGTTCTGAAGCTTTCTTT
once TRBJ2-7 - TRBV7-8 CASSLQGTNEQYF TGTGCCAGCAGCTTACAGGGGACGAACGAGCAGTACTTC
few TRBJ2-1 - TRBV7-2 CASSLGQGLNEQFF TGTGCCAGCAGCTTAGGTCAGGGGTTGAATGAGCAGTTCTTC
- TRBJ2-2 - TRBV19 CASSIKSTPGTGELFF TGTGCCAGTAGTATAAAATCAACCCCGGGGACCGGGGAGCTGTTTTTT
once TRBJ1-1 - TRBV6-5 CASVPGTMNTEAFF TGTGCCAGCGTTCCGGGGACAATGAACACTGAAGCTTTCTTT
- TRBJ2-1 TRBD2 TRBV9 CASSATSGRYNEQFF TGTGCCAGCAGCGCCACTAGCGGGCGTTACAATGAGCAGTTCTTC
- TRBJ1-6 TRBD1 TRBV19 CASSVQGANSPLHF TGTGCCAGTAGTGTACAGGGGGCCAATTCACCCCTCCACTTT
- TRBJ2-5 - TRBV6-5 CASSYSRGRPSTQYF TGTGCCAGCAGTTACTCTAGGGGACGCCCGTCGACCCAGTACTTC
- TRBJ1-2 TRBD1 TRBV11-2 CASSQTGDGGYTF TGTGCCAGCAGCCAGACAGGGGATGGTGGCTACACCTTC
- TRBJ1-6 - TRBV7-2 CASSPLQGNSPLHF TGTGCCAGCAGCCCGTTACAGGGAAATTCACCCCTCCACTTT
- TRBJ1-2 - TRBV5-1 CASSLYVGGGDYGYTF TGCGCCAGCAGCTTGTATGTGGGGGGGGGCGACTATGGCTACACCTTC
- TRBJ1-6 TRBD1 TRBV7-2 CASSAVPGQGSPLHF TGTGCCAGCAGCGCCGTCCCGGGACAGGGTTCACCCCTCCACTTT
- TRBJ1-5 TRBD1 TRBV15 CATSRAGTGRGNQPQHF TGTGCCACCAGCAGAGCAGGGACAGGGAGAGGCAATCAGCCCCAGCATTTT
- TRBJ1-2 - TRBV7-9 CASSPLGQGMGYGYTF TGTGCCAGCAGCCCCCTCGGGCAGGGAATGGGCTATGGCTACACCTTC
- TRBJ1-3 - TRBV15 CATSRDTRAFSGNTIYF TGTGCCACCAGCAGAGATACACGTGCCTTCTCTGGAAACACCATATATTTT
few TRBJ2-3 TRBD1 TRBV24-1 CATSETGVTDTQYF TGTGCCACCAGTGAGACAGGGGTCACAGATACGCAGTATTTT
- TRBJ2-7 - TRBV18 CASSPPSEQYF TGTGCCAGCTCACCACCTTCCGAGCAGTACTTC
few TRBJ1-1 TRBD1 TRBV7-2 CASSARPGQGIAEAFF TGTGCCAGCAGCGCCCGTCCGGGACAGGGTATCGCTGAAGCTTTCTTT
- TRBJ1-2 - TRBV29-1 CSVERTENYGYTF TGCAGCGTTGAGAGGACAGAGAACTATGGCTACACCTTC
- TRBJ2-7 - TRBV20-1 CSAWDNYEQYF TGCAGTGCTTGGGACAACTACGAGCAGTACTTC
- TRBJ1-2 - TRBV20-1 CSASAGAIYGYTF TGCAGTGCTAGTGCAGGGGCCATCTATGGCTACACCTTC
- TRBJ1-2 TRBD1 TRBV6-5 CASSTPDRSSYGYTF TGTGCCAGCAGCACCCCGGACAGGTCGAGCTATGGCTACACCTTC
- TRBJ2-1 TRBD1 TRBV29-1 CSVQHRQGLINEQFF TGCAGCGTGCAACACCGACAGGGTCTGATCAATGAGCAGTTCTTC
- TRBJ1-1 - TRBV5-1 CASSLPGPNTEAFF TGCGCCAGCAGCCTTCCCGGGCCGAACACTGAAGCTTTCTTT
- TRBJ2-2 - TRBV2 CASSAGVRNTGELFF TGTGCCAGCAGTGCAGGCGTTCGGAACACCGGGGAGCTGTTTTTT
- TRBJ2-7 - TRBV20-1 CSAKPYEQYF TGCAGTGCCAAACCTTACGAGCAGTACTTC
- TRBJ1-1 - TRBV12-3/TRBV12-4 CASGRNTEAFF TGTGCCAGCGGCAGAAACACTGAAGCTTTCTTT
few TRBJ2-7 - TRBV19 CASNPGRGAKMGEQYF TGTGCCAGTAACCCCGGGAGAGGGGCAAAGATGGGCGAGCAGTACTTC
- TRBJ1-5 - TRBV7-2 CASSLVKGTNQPQHF TGTGCCAGCAGCTTAGTCAAGGGGACCAATCAGCCCCAGCATTTT